Shown below are 21 T cell receptor beta chains from a single sample sequenced in a study of human T cells and chemical hapten exposure. The study extracted total RNA from unfractionated whole blood. TCRdb analysed the 5' RACE reads with MiXCR anew, one entry per CDR3 protein. The sample has about 81,000 distinct CDR3 sequences, around 15% seen once. These receptors originate from a female donor in good health.

In its sample, this clonotype was seen many times. The chain combines TRBV3-1 with TRBJ1-1, with D maybe TRBD1 (6 bases). The CDR3 is 13 residues long. The germline V gene has CDR1 LGHDT and CDR2 YNNKEL (reference sequence). The V and J ends lost 2 bases and 6 bases respectively, with 10 bases between them. DNA of the CDR3: TGTGCCAGCAGCCAACGGCCAGGGGCTGAAGCTTTCTTT. Translating gives CASSQRPGAEAFF.

This chain joins TRBV28 and TRBJ2-5; 8 positions match TRBD1. Per germline, CDR1 MDHEN and CDR2 SYDVKM. V was clipped by 2 bases and J by 6 bases; unmatched bases: 5. The CDR3 covers 14 residues. The CDR3 here is CASSLPGQGKTQYF. The CDR3 region has the DNA TGTGCCAGCAGTTTACCCGGACAGGGAAAGACCCAGTACTTC.

In its sample, this clonotype was seen a few times. V and J are TRBV27 and TRBJ1-2; D ambiguous. V lost 2 bases, J lost 0 bases, and 7 bases lay in between. In germline, CDR1 is MNHEY, CDR2 SMNVEV (reference sequence). There are 14 residues in the CDR3. Here the CDR3 DNA reads TGTGCCAGCAGTTTAATGGCAGCTAACTATGGCTACACCTTC. Residues: CASSLMAANYGYTF.

The chain uses TRBV6-5 and TRBJ2-7, with 9 bases that match TRBD1. Losses at the gene ends were 6 bases for V and 0 bases for J; bases not matched to a gene: 6. This CDR3 contains 15 residues. Germline CDR1 and CDR2: MNHEY and SVGAGI. The chain's CDR3 is CASRQGAHSSYEQYF. Here the CDR3 DNA reads TGTGCCAGCAGACAGGGGGCCCACAGCTCCTACGAGCAGTACTTC.

This chain connects TRBV14 to TRBJ2-7; D is perhaps TRBD2 (6 bases). The germline V gene has CDR1 SGHDN and CDR2 FVKESK. The CDR3 is 17 residues long. V shed 4 bases and J shed 0 bases, with 19 bases lying between them. The CDR3, as DNA: TGTGCCAGCAGCCCCGGACCTAGAGGGAGGAACTCCTACGAGCAGTACTTC. Amino acid sequence: CASSPGPRGRNSYEQYF. Drawing the rest from reference TRBV14 and TRBJ2-7, the complete variable domain is EAGVTQFPSHSVIEKGQTVTLRCDPISGHDNLYWYRRVMGKEIKFLLHFVKESKQDESGMPNNRFLAERTGGTYSTLKVQPAELEDSGVYFCASSPGPRGRNSYEQYFGPGTRLTVT.

This clonotype was observed a handful of times. The chain has TRBV29-1 and TRBJ2-6; TRBD1 or TRBD2 may be the D gene (5 bases each). Germline assignment: CDR1 SQVTM and CDR2 ANQGSEA. The CDR3 runs to 14 residues. V was cut by 1 base and J by 1 base, with 5 bases left in between. Written as DNA, the CDR3 is TGCAGCGTTGAAGGGGGGTCTGGGGCCAACGTCCTGACTTTC. This sequence encodes CSVEGGSGANVLTF.

This clonotype was counted a few times. The rearrangement links TRBV18 to TRBJ2-1; 11 nucleotides agree with TRBD2. The CDR3 contains 15 residues. Trimming removed 4 bases from V and 3 bases from J; junction bases left unmatched: 2. CDR1 KGHSH and CDR2 LQKENI come from the germline V gene. CDR3 nucleotide sequence: TGTGCCAGCTCACATACTAGCGGGGGCTACAATGAGCAGTTCTTC. This translates into CASSHTSGGYNEQFF.

This clonotype was seen a handful of times. V usage is TRBV6-6 and J usage is TRBJ1-4; D perhaps matches TRBD1 (5 bases). V was shortened by 7 bases and J by 4 bases, with 13 bases between the two germline ends. The CDR3 sequence is 14 residues long. In germline, CDR1 is MNHNY, CDR2 SVGAGI (reference sequence). The CDR3 reads CASTWDGRNEKLFF. The CDR3 nucleotides read TGTGCCAGCACCTGGGACGGACGTAATGAAAAACTGTTTTTT.

The chain employs TRBV5-1 and TRBJ2-5; the D is unclear. Germline values: CDR1 SGHRS, CDR2 YFSETQ. V was trimmed by 0 bases and J by 2 bases, leaving 5 bases between them. This CDR3 has 13 residues. In DNA form, the CDR3 reads TGCGCCAGCAGCTTGGCGCCGCAAGAGACCCAGTACTTC. Protein product: CASSLAPQETQYF.

This clonotype occurred a few times. The rearrangement uses TRBV7-2 and TRBJ1-2, with D tentatively TRBD1 (5 bases). Trimming cost V 5 bases and J 5 bases, with 15 bases left between them. The CDR3 has 14 amino acids. From germline, CDR1 is SGHTA and CDR2 FQGNSA. CDR3 coding DNA: TGTGCCAGCAGCCCAGCAGGGTCCCAGTATGGCTACACCTTC. This encodes CASSPAGSQYGYTF.

The CDR3 region has the DNA TGCGCCAGCAGCCTTAACAGGGGGCCCTACGAGCAGTACTTC. Its protein is CASSLNRGPYEQYF. This rearrangement joins TRBV4-1 to TRBJ2-7; the match to TRBD1 covers 9 bases. CDR3 size: 14 residues. CDR1 is MGHRA, CDR2 YSYEKL, per germline. Trimming removed 4 bases from V and 2 bases from J; junction bases left unmatched: 3.

The gene calls are TRBV28 and TRBJ1-5; D gene uncertain. The germline V gene has CDR1 MDHEN and CDR2 SYDVKM. Trimming took off 5 bases at V and 7 bases at J, with 15 bases between the two ends. The CDR3 totals 14 residues. The CDR3 DNA sequence: TGTGCCAGCAGTCCCCGTGAGGCCGGCCAGCCCCAGCATTTT. Its protein is CASSPREAGQPQHF.

This clonotype has just a few counts. The CDR3 nucleotides read TGTGCCAGCAGCACCGACGGTGTCCCCCGGCAGCCCCAGCATTTT. It yields the protein CASSTDGVPRQPQHF. The gene calls are TRBV5-5 and TRBJ1-5; D unclear. Between the trimmed V and J ends, which lost 4 bases and 7 bases, there was a span of 18 bases. Looked up from germline, CDR1 is SGHKS and CDR2 is YYEKEE (reference sequence). The CDR3 consists of 15 residues.

This clonotype turned up a few times. At one end, the junction sequence differs from germline, possibly due to a read error. V is TRBV10-3 and J is TRBJ1-1, with TRBD1 as a possible D gene (6 bases). The CDR3 spans 14 residues. Germline values: CDR1 ENHRY, CDR2 SYGVKD. In nucleotides, the CDR3 is TGTGCCAGCAGTGCAGGGACAAGAGGGACTGAAGCTTTCTTT. It yields the protein CASSAGTRGTEAFF.

V gene TRBV12-3 or TRBV12-4 combines with J gene TRBJ2-6, with D unresolved. V was clipped by 3 bases and J by 4 bases, with 10 bases between them. The CDR3 length is 15 residues. CDR3 sequence reads: CASSFFDGGANVLTF. The CDR3 DNA reads TGTGCCAGCAGTTTTTTTGATGGAGGGGCCAACGTCCTGACTTTC.

V and J are TRBV5-1 and TRBJ2-1; D remains ambiguous. V lost 0 bases, J lost 1 base, and 11 bases lay in between. The CDR3 covers 16 residues. Germline lookup yields CDR1 SGHRS and CDR2 YFSETQ. In nucleotides, the CDR3 is TGCGCCAGCAGCTTGGTAGGCGCAACGTCCTACAATGAGCAGTTCTTC. Protein: CASSLVGATSYNEQFF.

V gene TRBV2 combines with J gene TRBJ2-6, with D uncertain. The germline gives CDR1 SNHLY, CDR2 FYNNEI. V lost 7 bases and J 2 bases, leaving 18 bases between the germline ends. This CDR3 has 17 residues. The CDR3 DNA follows: TGTGCCAGCACCCGTTTTAAGTTCGGGCCTGGGGCCAACGTCCTGACTTTC. This sequence encodes CASTRFKFGPGANVLTF.

The rearrangement links TRBV30 to TRBJ1-2; the match to TRBD1 covers 9 bases. Germline values: CDR1 GTSNPN, CDR2 SVGIG (reference sequence). V trimming: 0 bases; J trimming: 4 bases; junction bases outside the gene matches: 6. The CDR3 loop spans 15 amino acids. CDR3 sequence (DNA): TGTGCCTGGAGTGTGTACAGGGGGCGCGGCTATGGCTACACCTTC. Translated, it gives CAWSVYRGRGYGYTF. The variable domain in full, with the rest retrieved from reference TRBV30 and TRBJ1-2, is SQTIHQWPATLVQPVGSPLSLECTVEGTSNPNLYWYRQAAGRGLQLLFYSVGIGQISSEVPQNLSASRPQDRQFILSSKKLLLSDSGFYLCAWSVYRGRGYGYTFGSGTRLTVV.

In its sample, this clonotype was seen many times. V is TRBV5-1 and J is TRBJ2-2, with 7 nucleotides matching TRBD1. The V segment lost 5 bases and the J segment 6 bases; nucleotides outside the gene matches: 4. Germline lookup yields CDR1 SGHRS and CDR2 YFSETQ. The CDR3 totals 13 residues. The CDR3 sequence is CASSWGQPGELFF. CDR3 nucleotides: TGCGCCAGCAGTTGGGGACAGCCCGGGGAGCTGTTTTTT.

This chain links TRBV12-3 or TRBV12-4 with TRBJ2-5; 9 bases fit TRBD2. The CDR3 covers 16 residues. With 3 bases clipped from V and 5 bases from J, the junction kept 10 bases outside the gene matches. CDR3: CASSFAGLASTETQYF. The CDR3 DNA follows: TGTGCCAGCAGTTTTGCGGGACTAGCTTCTACGGAGACCCAGTACTTC.

The chain couples TRBV27 to TRBJ2-7; either TRBD1 or TRBD2 may fit D (5 bases each). The CDR3 totals 15 residues. From germline, CDR1 is MNHEY and CDR2 SMNVEV (reference sequence). Trimming removed 2 bases at V and 6 bases at J, with 17 bases between. CDR3 loop: CASSLLGTGSFEQYF. The DNA of the CDR3 is TGTGCCAGCAGTTTACTAGGGACCGGATCATTCGAGCAGTACTTC.